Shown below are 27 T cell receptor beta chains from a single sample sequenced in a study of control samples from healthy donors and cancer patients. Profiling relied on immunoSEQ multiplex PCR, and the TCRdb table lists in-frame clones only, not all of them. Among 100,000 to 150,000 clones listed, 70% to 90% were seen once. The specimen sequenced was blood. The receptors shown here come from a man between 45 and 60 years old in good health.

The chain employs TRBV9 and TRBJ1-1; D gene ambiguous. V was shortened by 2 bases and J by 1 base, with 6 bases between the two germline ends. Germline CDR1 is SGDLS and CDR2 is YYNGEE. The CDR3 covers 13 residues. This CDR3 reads CASSVLENTEAFF. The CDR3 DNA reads TGTGCCAGCAGCGTCTTGGAGAACACTGAAGCTTTCTTT.

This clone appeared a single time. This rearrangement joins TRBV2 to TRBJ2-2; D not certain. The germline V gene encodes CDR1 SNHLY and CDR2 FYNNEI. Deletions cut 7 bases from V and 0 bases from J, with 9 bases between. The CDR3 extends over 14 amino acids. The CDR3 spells CASIVGSNTGELFF. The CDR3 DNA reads TGTGCCAGCATAGTGGGCTCGAACACCGGGGAGCTGTTTTTT. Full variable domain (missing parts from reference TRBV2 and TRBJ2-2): EPEVTQTPSHQVTQMGQEVILRCVPISNHLYFYWYRQILGQKVEFLVSFYNNEISEKSEIFDDQFSVERPDGSNFTLKIRSTKLEDSAMYFCASIVGSNTGELFFGEGSRLTVL.

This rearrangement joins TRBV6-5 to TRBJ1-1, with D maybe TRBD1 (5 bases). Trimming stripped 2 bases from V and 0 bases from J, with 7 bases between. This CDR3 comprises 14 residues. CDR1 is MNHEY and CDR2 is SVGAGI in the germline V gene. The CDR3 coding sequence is TGTGCCAGCAGTTACCCAGGGTTGAACACTGAAGCTTTCTTT. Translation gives CASSYPGLNTEAFF.

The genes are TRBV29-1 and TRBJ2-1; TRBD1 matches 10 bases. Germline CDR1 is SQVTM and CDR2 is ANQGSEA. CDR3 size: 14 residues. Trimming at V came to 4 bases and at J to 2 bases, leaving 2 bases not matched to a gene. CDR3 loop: CSVGGTGAYNEQFF. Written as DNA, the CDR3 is TGCAGCGTTGGAGGGACAGGGGCCTACAATGAGCAGTTCTTC.

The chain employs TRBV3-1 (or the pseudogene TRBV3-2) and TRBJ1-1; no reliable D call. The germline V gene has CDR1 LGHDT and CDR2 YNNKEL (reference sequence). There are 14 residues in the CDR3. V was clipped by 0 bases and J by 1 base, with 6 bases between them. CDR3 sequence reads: CASSQEQANTEAFF. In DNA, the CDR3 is TGTGCCAGCAGCCAAGAGCAGGCGAACACTGAAGCTTTCTTT.

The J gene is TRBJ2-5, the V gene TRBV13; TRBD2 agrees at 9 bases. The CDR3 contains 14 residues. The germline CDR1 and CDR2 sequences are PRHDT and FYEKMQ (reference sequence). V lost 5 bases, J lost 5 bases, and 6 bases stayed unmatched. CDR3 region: CASSLRGGLETQYF. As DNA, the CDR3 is TGTGCCAGCAGCCTGCGGGGGGGCCTTGAGACCCAGTACTTC.

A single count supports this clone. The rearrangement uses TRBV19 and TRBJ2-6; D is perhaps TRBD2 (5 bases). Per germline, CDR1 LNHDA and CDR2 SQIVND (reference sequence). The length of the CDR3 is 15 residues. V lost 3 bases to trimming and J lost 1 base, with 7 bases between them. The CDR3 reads CASSMRGSGANVLTF. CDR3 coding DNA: TGTGCCAGTAGTATGCGAGGGTCTGGGGCCAACGTCCTGACTTTC. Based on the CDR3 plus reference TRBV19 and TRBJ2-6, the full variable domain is DGGITQSPKYLFRKEGQNVTLSCEQNLNHDAMYWYRQDPGQGLRLIYYSQIVNDFQKGDIAEGYSVSREKKESFPLTVTSAQKNPTAFYLCASSMRGSGANVLTFGAGSRLTVL.

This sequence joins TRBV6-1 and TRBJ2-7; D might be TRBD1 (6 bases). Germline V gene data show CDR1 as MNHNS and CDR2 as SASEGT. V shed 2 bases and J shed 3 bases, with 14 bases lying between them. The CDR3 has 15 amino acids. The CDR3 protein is CASSEILGQIYEQYF. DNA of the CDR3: TGTGCCAGCAGTGAAATTCTAGGACAGATCTACGAGCAGTACTTC.

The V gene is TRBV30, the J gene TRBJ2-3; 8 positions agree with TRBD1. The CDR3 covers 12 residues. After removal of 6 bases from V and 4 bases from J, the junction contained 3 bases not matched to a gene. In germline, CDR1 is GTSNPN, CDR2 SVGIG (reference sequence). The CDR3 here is CACQGAADTQYF. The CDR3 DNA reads TGTGCCTGTCAGGGGGCGGCAGATACGCAGTATTTT.

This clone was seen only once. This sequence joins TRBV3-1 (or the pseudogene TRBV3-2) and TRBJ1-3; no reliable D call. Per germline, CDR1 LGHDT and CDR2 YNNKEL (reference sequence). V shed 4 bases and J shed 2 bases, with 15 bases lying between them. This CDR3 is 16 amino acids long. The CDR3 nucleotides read TGTGCCAGCAGCCCCCCCTTGCAGGAGGCTGGAAACACCATATATTTT. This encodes CASSPPLQEAGNTIYF.

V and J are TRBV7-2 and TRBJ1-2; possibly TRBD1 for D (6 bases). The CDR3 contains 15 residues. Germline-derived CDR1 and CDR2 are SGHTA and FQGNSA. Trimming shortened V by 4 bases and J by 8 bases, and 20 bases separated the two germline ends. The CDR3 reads CASSSLDGPRGGYTF. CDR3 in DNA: TGTGCCAGCAGCTCCCTGGACGGGCCGAGGGGGGGCTACACCTTC.

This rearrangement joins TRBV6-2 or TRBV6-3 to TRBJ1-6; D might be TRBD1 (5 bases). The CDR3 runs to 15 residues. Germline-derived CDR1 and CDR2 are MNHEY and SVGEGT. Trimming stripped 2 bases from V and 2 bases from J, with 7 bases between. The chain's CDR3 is CASSYRGPYNSPLHF. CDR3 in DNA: TGTGCCAGCAGTTACAGGGGCCCCTATAATTCACCCCTCCACTTT.

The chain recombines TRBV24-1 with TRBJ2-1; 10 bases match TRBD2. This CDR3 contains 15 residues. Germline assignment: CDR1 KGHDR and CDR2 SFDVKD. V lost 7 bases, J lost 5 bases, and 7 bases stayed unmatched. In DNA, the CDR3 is TGTGCCACCAGCGATACTAGCGGGGCCCACAATGAGCAGTTCTTC. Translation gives CATSDTSGAHNEQFF.

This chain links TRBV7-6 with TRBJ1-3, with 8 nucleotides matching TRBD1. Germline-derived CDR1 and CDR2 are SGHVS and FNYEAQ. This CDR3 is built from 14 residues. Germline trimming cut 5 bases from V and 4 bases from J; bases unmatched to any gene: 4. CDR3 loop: CASSLGQGGNTIYF. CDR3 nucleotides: TGTGCCAGCAGCCTAGGACAGGGCGGAAACACCATATATTTT.

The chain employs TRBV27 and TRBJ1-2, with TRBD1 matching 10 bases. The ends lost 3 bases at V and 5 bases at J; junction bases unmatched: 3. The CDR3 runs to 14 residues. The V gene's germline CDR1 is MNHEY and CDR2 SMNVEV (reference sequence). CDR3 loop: CASSFRDRGYGYTF. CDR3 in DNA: TGTGCCAGCAGTTTCCGGGACAGGGGATATGGCTACACCTTC.

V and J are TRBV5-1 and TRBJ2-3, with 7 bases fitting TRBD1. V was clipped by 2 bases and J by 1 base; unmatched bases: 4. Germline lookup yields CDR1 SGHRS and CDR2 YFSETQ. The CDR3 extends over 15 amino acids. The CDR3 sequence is CASSFGRGRTDTQYF. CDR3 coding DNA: TGCGCCAGCAGCTTCGGAAGGGGGCGCACAGATACGCAGTATTTT.

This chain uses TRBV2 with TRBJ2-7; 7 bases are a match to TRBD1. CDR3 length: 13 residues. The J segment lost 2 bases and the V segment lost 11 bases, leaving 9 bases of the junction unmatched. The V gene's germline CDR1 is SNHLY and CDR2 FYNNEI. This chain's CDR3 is CASLGDSTYEQYF. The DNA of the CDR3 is TGTGCCTCACTGGGGGACAGCACCTACGAGCAGTACTTC.

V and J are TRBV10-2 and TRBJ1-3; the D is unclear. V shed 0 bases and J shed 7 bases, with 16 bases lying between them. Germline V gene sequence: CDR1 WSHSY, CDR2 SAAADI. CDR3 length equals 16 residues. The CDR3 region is CASSESNSPSLNTIYF. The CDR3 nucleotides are TGCGCCAGCAGTGAGTCGAATTCTCCTTCGTTGAACACCATATATTTT.

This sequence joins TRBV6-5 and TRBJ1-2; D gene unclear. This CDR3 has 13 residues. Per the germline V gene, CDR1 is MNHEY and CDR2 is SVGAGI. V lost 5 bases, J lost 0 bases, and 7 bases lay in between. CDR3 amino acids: CASSRTANYGYTF. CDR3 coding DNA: TGTGCCAGCAGTCGTACAGCTAACTATGGCTACACCTTC.

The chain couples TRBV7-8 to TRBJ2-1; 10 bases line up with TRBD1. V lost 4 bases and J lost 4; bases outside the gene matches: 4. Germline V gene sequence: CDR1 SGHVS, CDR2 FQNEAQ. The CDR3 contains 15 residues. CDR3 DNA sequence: TGTGCCAGCAGCTCCGGGACAGGGGTTTACAATGAGCAGTTCTTC. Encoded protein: CASSSGTGVYNEQFF.

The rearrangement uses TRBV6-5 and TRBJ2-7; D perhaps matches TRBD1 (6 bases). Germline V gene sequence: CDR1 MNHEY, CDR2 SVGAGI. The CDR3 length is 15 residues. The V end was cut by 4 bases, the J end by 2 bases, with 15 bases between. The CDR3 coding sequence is TGTGCCAGCAGTTTCCGGGACACTTTTCCCTACGAGCAGTACTTC. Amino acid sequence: CASSFRDTFPYEQYF.

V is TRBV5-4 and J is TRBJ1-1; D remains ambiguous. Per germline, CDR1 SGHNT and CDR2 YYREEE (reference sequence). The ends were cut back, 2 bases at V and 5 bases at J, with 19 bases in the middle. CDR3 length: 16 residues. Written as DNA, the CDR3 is TGTGCCAGCAGCTTACCGGGCGAGCAGGCTGAAACTGAAGCTTTCTTT. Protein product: CASSLPGEQAETEAFF. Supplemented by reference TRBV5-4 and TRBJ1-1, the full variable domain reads ETGVTQSPTHLIKTRGQQVTLRCSSQSGHNTVSWYQQALGQGPQFIFQYYREEENGRGNFPPRFSGLQFPNYSSELNVNALELDDSALYLCASSLPGEQAETEAFFGQGTRLTVV.

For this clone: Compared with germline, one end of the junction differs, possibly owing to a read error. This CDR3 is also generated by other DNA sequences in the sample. CDR3 DNA: TGTGCCAGCCGAACAGGGACCGATGATCCTAATTCACCCCTTCACTTT. This codes for CASRTGTDDPNSPLHF. The chain has TRBV3-1 (or the pseudogene TRBV3-2) and TRBJ1-6, with D tentatively TRBD1 (6 bases). The CDR3 loop spans 16 amino acids. Germline loops: CDR1 LGHDT, CDR2 YNNKEL (reference sequence).

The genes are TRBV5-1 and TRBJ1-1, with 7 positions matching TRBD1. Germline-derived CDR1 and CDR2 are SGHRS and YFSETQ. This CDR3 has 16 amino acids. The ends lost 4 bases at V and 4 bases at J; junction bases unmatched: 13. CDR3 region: CASSPLPTGQGTEAFF. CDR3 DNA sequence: TGCGCCAGCAGCCCACTACCGACAGGGCAGGGCACTGAAGCTTTCTTT.

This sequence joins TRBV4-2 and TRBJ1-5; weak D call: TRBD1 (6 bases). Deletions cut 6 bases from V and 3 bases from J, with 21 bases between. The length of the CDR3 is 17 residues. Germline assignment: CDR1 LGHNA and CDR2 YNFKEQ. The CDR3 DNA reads TGTGCCAGCAGTTCCCTCGGGAGGGGGACACCCAATCAGCCCCAGCATTTT. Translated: CASSSLGRGTPNQPQHF.

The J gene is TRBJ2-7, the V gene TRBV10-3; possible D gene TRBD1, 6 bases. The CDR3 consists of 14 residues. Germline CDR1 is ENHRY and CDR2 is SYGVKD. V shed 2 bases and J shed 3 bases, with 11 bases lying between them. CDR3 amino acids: CAISEPGRGYEQYF. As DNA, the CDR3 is TGTGCCATCAGTGAGCCGGGCAGGGGCTACGAGCAGTACTTC.

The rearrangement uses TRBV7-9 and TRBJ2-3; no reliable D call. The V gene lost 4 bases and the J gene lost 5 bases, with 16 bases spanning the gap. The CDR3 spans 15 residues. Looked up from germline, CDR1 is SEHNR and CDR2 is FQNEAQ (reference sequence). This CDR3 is CASSSPPRWGDTQYF. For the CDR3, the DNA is TGTGCCAGCAGCTCCCCCCCAAGGTGGGGAGATACGCAGTATTTT.